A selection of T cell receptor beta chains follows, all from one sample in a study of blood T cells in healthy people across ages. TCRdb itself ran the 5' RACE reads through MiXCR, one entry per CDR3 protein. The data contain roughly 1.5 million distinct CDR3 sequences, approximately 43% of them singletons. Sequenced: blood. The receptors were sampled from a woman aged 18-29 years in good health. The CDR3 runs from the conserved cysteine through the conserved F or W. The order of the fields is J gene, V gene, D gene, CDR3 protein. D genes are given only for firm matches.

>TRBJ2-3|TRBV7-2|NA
CASSSMGSPDTQYF
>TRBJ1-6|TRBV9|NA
CASRSGAASSYNSPLHF
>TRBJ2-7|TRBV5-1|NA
CAGSSMTRGPSYEQYF
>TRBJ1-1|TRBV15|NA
CATSRDRGEAFF
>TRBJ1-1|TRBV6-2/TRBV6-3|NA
CATGQRWMNTEAFF
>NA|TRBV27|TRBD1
CASSPQGIYNEQYF
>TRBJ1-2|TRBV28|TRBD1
CASSSNRDRGDIYGYTF
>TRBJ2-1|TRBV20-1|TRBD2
CSASGLAREQFF
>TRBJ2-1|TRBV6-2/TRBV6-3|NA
CASSQRPIPSYNEQFF
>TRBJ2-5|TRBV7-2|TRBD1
CASSWKRQGSTNQTQYF